A selection of T cell receptor beta chains follows, all from one sample in a study of CD8+ T cells in alopecia areata. Profiled with immunoSEQ multiplex PCR; TCRdb holds only in-frame clones, not every one. Seen here are 150,000 to 200,000 clones, 50% to 75% observed once, and the top ten hold about a sixth. The sequenced sample was CD4+ T cells sorted from blood, obtained between weeks 55 and 65, from a patient treated with tofacitinib. The source of these receptors is a human donor with alopecia areata. Both conserved end residues are part of each CDR3. The D gene is left open where the match is weak. Not all rows give a size; the values are once, few, many and, for expanded clones, a class.

NA	TRBV12-5	TRBJ1-5	NA	TGTGCTAGTGGTACCCCGACAATGGGGAGCAATCAGCCCCAGCATTTT	CASGTPTMGSNQPQHF
few	TRBV29-1	TRBJ1-2	NA	TGCAGCGTTGATACATACACCTTC	CSVDTYTF
NA	TRBV6-5	TRBJ1-2	NA	TGTGCCAGCAGTTCGGGATCTGGGGGGTATGGCTACACCTTC	CASSSGSGGYGYTF
NA	TRBV14	TRBJ1-2	NA	TGTGCCAGCAGCGAGACCAACTATGGCTACACCTTC	CASSETNYGYTF
NA	TRBV15	TRBJ2-2	NA	TGTGCCTCCGGAAAGCCGGGAGGGGAGCTGTTTTTT	CASGKPGGELFF
NA	TRBV9	TRBJ1-2	NA	TGTGCCAGCAGCGTACATCTCCCGGAAGATGGCTACACCTTC	CASSVHLPEDGYTF
once	TRBV5-1	TRBJ2-6	TRBD1	TGCGCCAGCAGCTTTACAGGGGGCCCCGGGGCCAACGTCCTGACTTTC	CASSFTGGPGANVLTF
NA	TRBV10-3	TRBJ2-3	NA	TGTGCCATCGGAACTAGCAGGGCCACAGATACGCAGTATTTT	CAIGTSRATDTQYF
few	TRBV23-1	TRBJ1-5	TRBD1	TGCGCCAGCACTTATGGGACAGCCCCGTTTAATGGCAATCAGCCCCAGCATTTT	CASTYGTAPFNGNQPQHF
NA	TRBV29-1	TRBJ1-1	NA	TGCAGCGTTGAAGTTCTGGGGCTTAGGAACACTGAAGCTTTCTTT	CSVEVLGLRNTEAFF
NA	TRBV9	TRBJ1-1	NA	TGTGCCAGCAGCGTAATCAGGACAGTCACGAACACTGAAGCTTTCTTT	CASSVIRTVTNTEAFF
few	TRBV29-1	TRBJ2-7	NA	TGCAGCGTGGAGGTCGCCAGGGAGTCCGAGCAGTACTTC	CSVEVARESEQYF
NA	TRBV5-1	TRBJ2-3	NA	TGCGCCAGCAGCTCGACAGGAGGTACGCAGTATTTT	CASSSTGGTQYF
NA	TRBV4-1	TRBJ1-2	NA	TGCGCCAGCAGCCCCCCCGGGGGTGTGGGCTATGGCTACACCTTC	CASSPPGGVGYGYTF
NA	TRBV11-2	TRBJ1-1	NA	TGTGCCAGCAGCCGGGGGTTTGAAGCTTTCTTT	CASSRGFEAFF
NA	TRBV25-1	TRBJ2-3	TRBD2	TGTGCCAGCAGTACCGGGGGGTCGTGGGGAGATACGCAGTATTTT	CASSTGGSWGDTQYF
NA	TRBV4-2	TRBJ1-1	NA	TGTGCCAGCAGCCAAGATCTAGGGGGGCCGCCTGAAGCTTTCTTT	CASSQDLGGPPEAFF
NA	TRBV6-5	TRBJ1-1	NA	TGTGCCAGCAGTTACGCCGGGGGTGGGCAAGCTTTCTTT	CASSYAGGGQAFF
NA	TRBV29-1	TRBJ1-1	NA	TGCAGCGTTGTTCGGGCCTTGCACACTGAAGCTTTCTTT	CSVVRALHTEAFF
NA	TRBV18	TRBJ2-3	NA	TGTGCCAGCTCACCAGGAACAGATACGCAGTATTTT	CASSPGTDTQYF
NA	TRBV19	TRBJ2-6	NA	TGTGCCAGTAGACAAAGGGGACGGGCCTCTGGGGCCAACGTCCTGACTTTC	CASRQRGRASGANVLTF
NA	TRBV29-1	TRBJ1-1	NA	TGCAGCGTAGTGCTCAGGGTAGGGGACACTGAAGCTTTCTTT	CSVVLRVGDTEAFF
few	TRBV29-1	TRBJ1-1	NA	TGCAGCGTAGCCCAAAGTCGGGCTTTCTTT	CSVAQSRAFF
NA	TRBV29-1	TRBJ2-7	NA	TGCAGCGTTGGACACAGGACCCTCGCCGAGCAGTACTTC	CSVGHRTLAEQYF
few	TRBV18	TRBJ1-4	NA	TGTGCCAGCTCACCACCAGGGGCCCTTGAAAAACTGTTTTTT	CASSPPGALEKLFF
NA	TRBV25-1	TRBJ1-6	TRBD1	TGTGCCAGCAGTGACCAGGACAGGGGGAATTCACCCCTCCACTTT	CASSDQDRGNSPLHF